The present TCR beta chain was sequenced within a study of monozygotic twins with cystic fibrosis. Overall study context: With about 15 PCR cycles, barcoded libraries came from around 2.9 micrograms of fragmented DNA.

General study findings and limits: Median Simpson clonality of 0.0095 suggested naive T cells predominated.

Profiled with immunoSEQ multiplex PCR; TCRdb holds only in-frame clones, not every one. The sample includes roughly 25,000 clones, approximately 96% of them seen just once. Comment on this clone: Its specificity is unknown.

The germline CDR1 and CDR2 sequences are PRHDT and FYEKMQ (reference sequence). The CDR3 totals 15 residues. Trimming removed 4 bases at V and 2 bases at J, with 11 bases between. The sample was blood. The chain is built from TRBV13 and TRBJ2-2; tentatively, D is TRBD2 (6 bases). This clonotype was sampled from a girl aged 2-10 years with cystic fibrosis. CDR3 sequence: CASSWGDGNTGELFF. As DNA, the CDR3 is TGTGCCAGCAGCTGGGGGGACGGCAACACCGGGGAGCTGTTTTTT. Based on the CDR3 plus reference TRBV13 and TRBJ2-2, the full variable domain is AAGVIQSPRHLIKEKRETATLKCYPIPRHDTVYWYQQGPGQDPQFLISFYEKMQSDKGSIPDRFSAQQFSDYHSELNMSSLELGDSALYFCASSWGDGNTGELFFGEGSRLTVL.